These 20 T cell receptor beta chains originate from one sample sequenced in a study of OX40 agonist ivuxolimab in advanced cancers. The method was immunoSEQ multiplex PCR; TCRdb's version includes in-frame clones alone and lacks a portion of them. The data hold about 72,000 clones, with less than 90% observed a single time. Source: CD4+ or CD8+ T cells sorted from blood, taken in a trial of the OX40 agonist ivuxolimab. Receptors originate from an adult with an advanced solid tumor such as melanoma, head and neck, liver or kidney cancer.

The V call is TRBV2, the J call TRBJ1-5; maybe TRBD1 (5 bases). V gave up 3 bases and J gave up 7 bases, with 10 bases separating them. CDR3 length equals 13 residues. Germline CDR1 reads SNHLY; CDR2 reads FYNNEI. CDR3 bases: TGTGCCAGCAGTGACAGGGAAGGCCAGCCCCAGCATTTT. It yields the protein CASSDREGQPQHF.

This rearrangement joins TRBV9 to TRBJ2-2, with D perhaps assigned TRBD1 or TRBD2 (5 bases each). Between the trimmed V and J ends, which lost 3 bases and 4 bases, there was a span of 10 bases. The CDR3 totals 14 residues. The germline CDR1 and CDR2 sequences are SGDLS and YYNGEE. The DNA for the CDR3 is TGTGCCAGCAGCGCAGGGACGGGCACCGGGGAGCTGTTTTTT. Encoded protein: CASSAGTGTGELFF.

This clone was seen only once. The J gene is TRBJ2-6, the V gene TRBV2, with D maybe TRBD1 (6 bases). Trimming shortened V by 6 bases and J by 3 bases, and 9 bases separated the two germline ends. The CDR3 covers 14 residues. Looked up from germline, CDR1 is SNHLY and CDR2 is FYNNEI. The CDR3 coding sequence is TGTGCCAGCAGCGTAGGGGGTGGGGCCAACGTCCTGACTTTC. Protein sequence: CASSVGGGANVLTF.

The chain joins TRBV7-9 to TRBJ1-5; D may be TRBD1 (5 bases). CDR1 is SEHNR, CDR2 FQNEAQ, per germline (reference sequence). Trimming took off 2 bases at V and 5 bases at J, with 13 bases between the two ends. This CDR3 has 15 residues. CDR3 amino acids: CASSLMAGSDQPQHF. The CDR3 coding sequence is TGTGCCAGCAGCTTAATGGCAGGGTCGGATCAGCCCCAGCATTTT.

The chain joins TRBV28 to TRBJ1-1; D remains unclear. Germline CDR1 MDHEN, CDR2 SYDVKM. The CDR3 is 13 amino acids. Trimming took 5 bases from V and 4 from J, leaving 11 bases between them. CDR3 region: CASSKFGSTEAFF. DNA of the CDR3: TGTGCCAGCAGTAAGTTCGGGTCCACTGAAGCTTTCTTT.

The chain couples TRBV7-9 to TRBJ1-2, with no clear D. CDR1 is SEHNR and CDR2 is FQNEAQ in the germline V gene (reference sequence). Trimming stripped 2 bases from V and 4 bases from J, with 11 bases between. The CDR3 sequence is 14 residues long. CDR3 sequence: CASSLSASLYGYTF. The CDR3 nucleotides are TGTGCCAGCAGCTTAAGTGCCAGCCTCTATGGCTACACCTTC.

This clone was seen once. The V call is TRBV6-6, the J call TRBJ2-7; D not resolved. This CDR3 has 11 residues. The germline V and J ends were trimmed by 6 bases and 5 bases, with 8 bases remaining between them. Germline V gene lookup returns CDR1 MNHNY and CDR2 SVGAGI (reference sequence). The CDR3 loop reads CASSSRDEQYF. The CDR3 DNA sequence: TGTGCCAGCAGCAGTCGGGACGAGCAGTACTTC.

The V and J genes are TRBV5-1 and TRBJ2-2; D is uncertain. Germline CDR1 is SGHRS and CDR2 is YFSETQ. This CDR3 is 15 amino acids long. Deletions cut 0 bases from V and 4 bases from J, with 10 bases between. Written as DNA, the CDR3 is TGCGCCAGCAGCTTGGATCCAGCCCCCACCGGGGAGCTGTTTTTT. This gives the protein CASSLDPAPTGELFF.

The chain is built from TRBV15 and TRBJ1-4, with D uncertain. V lost 0 bases, J lost 5 bases, and 13 bases lay in between. Looked up from germline, CDR1 is LNHNV and CDR2 is YYDKDF (reference sequence). The CDR3 covers 16 residues. In DNA, the CDR3 is TGTGCCACCAGCAGAGATCTTGGACTCAAAAATGAAAAACTGTTTTTT. Translation: CATSRDLGLKNEKLFF.

The chain uses TRBV29-1 and TRBJ1-1; 7 bases match TRBD1. Looked up from germline, CDR1 is SQVTM and CDR2 is ANQGSEA. The CDR3 contains 13 residues. V was pared by 7 bases and J by 4 bases, with 9 bases of the junction left unmatched. The DNA of the CDR3 is TGCAGCGCCGAACAGACAGGGACCACTGAAGCTTTCTTT. This translates into CSAEQTGTTEAFF.

The V and J genes are TRBV4-3 and TRBJ1-1; D is unresolved. Trimming left V 0 bases short and J 5 bases short, with 19 bases between. The CDR3 sequence is 17 residues long. The germline CDR1 and CDR2 sequences are LGHNA and YSLEER. CDR3 DNA: TGCGCCAGCAGCCAAGATCGGGGAGGGCTTTTGCGGACTGAAGCTTTCTTT. Translated: CASSQDRGGLLRTEAFF.

The V call is TRBV28, the J call TRBJ1-1; D may be TRBD1 (6 bases). The CDR3 runs to 14 residues. Germline CDR1 MDHEN, CDR2 SYDVKM. Trimming removed 1 base at V and 8 bases at J, with 14 bases between. The CDR3 is CASSLSPGHQEAFF. For the CDR3, the DNA is TGTGCCAGCAGTTTATCCCCGGGACACCAAGAAGCTTTCTTT.

This chain connects TRBV6-8 to TRBJ2-1; D might be TRBD2 (6 bases). The CDR3 loop spans 16 amino acids. Deletions cut 5 bases from V and 7 bases from J, with 21 bases between. CDR1 MNHGY and CDR2 SAAAGT come from the germline V gene. CDR3 protein: CASSSWGVRGVNEQFF. The CDR3 DNA follows: TGTGCCAGCAGTAGTTGGGGGGTACGAGGGGTAAATGAGCAGTTCTTC.

The chain is built from TRBV7-8 and TRBJ2-7; D perhaps matches TRBD2 (6 bases). The germline V gene has CDR1 SGHVS and CDR2 FQNEAQ. Trimming pared 1 base from V and 6 bases from J, leaving 13 bases between. The CDR3 contains 14 residues. CDR3 nucleotides: TGTGCCAGCAGCTTAGGAGGAGGGGTCGTCGAGCAGTACTTC. Its protein is CASSLGGGVVEQYF.

DNA of the CDR3: TGTGCCAGCAGCTTTGCCGCAGGGGCACAAGAGACCCAGTACTTC. It translates to CASSFAAGAQETQYF. V gene TRBV7-2 combines with J gene TRBJ2-5; D might be TRBD1 (6 bases). CDR1 and CDR2 (germline): SGHTA, FQGNSA. The CDR3 contains 15 residues. Trimming took 3 bases from V and 2 from J, leaving 13 bases between them.

The V gene is TRBV6-1, the J gene TRBJ2-3; D is unresolved. V was shortened by 10 bases and J by 3 bases, with 17 bases between the two germline ends. This CDR3 comprises 14 residues. The V gene's germline CDR1 is MNHNS and CDR2 SASEGT. The CDR3: CATLGTVDTDTQYF. CDR3 coding DNA: TGTGCCACCCTGGGAACGGTAGATACAGATACGCAGTATTTT.

In regard to this clone: Other DNA sequences in the sample encode the same CDR3. This chain links TRBV6-6 with TRBJ1-1; D remains ambiguous. There are 14 residues in the CDR3. Germline V gene sequence: CDR1 MNHNY, CDR2 SVGAGI (reference sequence). V shed 0 bases and J shed 1 base, with 6 bases lying between them. This CDR3 is CASSYSTANTEAFF. In DNA form, the CDR3 reads TGTGCCAGCAGTTACTCCACAGCGAACACTGAAGCTTTCTTT.

The J gene is TRBJ2-7, the V gene TRBV5-1; D call uncertain. V lost 0 bases and J lost 1, with 8 bases in between. The CDR3 is 14 residues long. CDR1 and CDR2 from the germline V gene are SGHRS and YFSETQ. For the CDR3, the DNA is TGCGCCAGCAGCTTGGCCGGGTCTTCCTACGAGCAGTACTTC. Translating it yields CASSLAGSSYEQYF.

The genes are TRBV2 and TRBJ2-7, with 10 bases lining up with TRBD1. In germline, CDR1 is SNHLY, CDR2 FYNNEI. The CDR3 loop spans 14 amino acids. Trimming at V came to 7 bases and at J to 6 bases, leaving 9 bases not matched to a gene. DNA for the CDR3: TGTGCCAGCACTCCCGGGACAGGGGTTGCCGAGCAGTACTTC. Its protein is CASTPGTGVAEQYF.

The chain couples TRBV2 to TRBJ2-4, with 7 positions matching TRBD2. Germline V CDR1 and CDR2: SNHLY, FYNNEI. This CDR3 is 14 amino acids long. The ends lost 2 bases at V and 8 bases at J; junction bases unmatched: 6. The CDR3 region is CASSELSREDIQYF. The CDR3 DNA is TGTGCCAGCAGTGAACTCTCACGGGAGGACATTCAGTACTTC.